The rows below give T cell receptor beta chains drawn from one sample of a study of T cells after yellow fever vaccination. TCRdb recomputed calls from the 5' RACE reads with MiXCR, one row per CDR3 protein. The sample lists some 320,000 distinct CDR3 sequences; roughly 8.7% were seen once. The source was CD4+ T cells sorted from PBMCs, collected 5 days after the yellow fever booster vaccination. These receptors all stem from a young man who received the YFV17D yellow fever vaccine. Each CDR3 is given with its conserved first and last residue. A D gene is named only where the DNA matches it firmly. Clone size appears in some rows only: once, few, many, or a class for an expanded clone.

abundance	j_gene	v_gene	len	d_gene	CDR3nt	CDR3aa
many	TRBJ2-5	TRBV20-1	13	-	TGCAGTGCAGGAAGGGGGGCCCCAGAGACCCAGTACTTC	CSAGRGAPETQYF
few	TRBJ1-4	TRBV19	13	-	TGTGCCAGTAGTATAAGCCTGGATGAAAAACTGTTTTTT	CASSISLDEKLFF
-	TRBJ2-3	TRBV11-2	15	-	TGTGCCAGCAGCCGCCCGGGTTCCTACACAGATACGCAGTATTTT	CASSRPGSYTDTQYF
-	TRBJ2-3	TRBV9	17	-	TGTGCCAGCAGCGTCGTGGGACTGTCCTCGGTAGCAGATACGCAGTATTTT	CASSVVGLSSVADTQYF
-	TRBJ2-7	TRBV11-2	14	-	TGTGCCAGCAACCCGGACGGGACCTCCTACGAGCAGTACTTC	CASNPDGTSYEQYF
many	TRBJ1-3	TRBV7-2	17	-	TGTGCCAGCAGCTTAGATTACGGAGGGAGGTCTGGAAACACCATATATTTT	CASSLDYGGRSGNTIYF
few	TRBJ2-5	TRBV7-2	17	-	TGTGCCAGCAGCTCCGGATCTTGGGGGGCCTCCCAAAAGACCCAGTACTTC	CASSSGSWGASQKTQYF
-	TRBJ2-2	TRBV6-2/TRBV6-3	14	-	TGTGCCAGCAGTTCCGGGGGTTATTTCGGGGAGCTGTTTTTT	CASSSGGYFGELFF
few	TRBJ1-5	TRBV7-2	15	-	TGTGCCAGCAGCCCGGGCCCCAGCCCCGGGCAGCCCCAGCATTTT	CASSPGPSPGQPQHF
-	TRBJ2-5	TRBV11-2	14	TRBD1	TGTGCCAGCAGCTTAGGGGACAGCCATGGGACCCAGTACTTC	CASSLGDSHGTQYF
many	TRBJ2-2	TRBV7-9	14	-	TGTGCCAGCAGCCTGCCCAGGAACACCGGGGAGCTGTTTTTT	CASSLPRNTGELFF
-	TRBJ1-5	TRBV20-1	15	-	TGCAGTGCTAGAGCAGGGCGGGTCGGCAATCAGCCCCAGCATTTT	CSARAGRVGNQPQHF
few	TRBJ1-1	TRBV6-2/TRBV6-3	16	-	TGTGCCAGCAGTTACTCACGGCAGATCATGAACACTGAAGCTTTCTTT	CASSYSRQIMNTEAFF
few	TRBJ2-1	TRBV20-1	18	TRBD2	TGCAGTGCTGACACACGGGCTAGCGGGGGTTCTTCCTACAATGAGCAGTTCTTC	CSADTRASGGSSYNEQFF
-	TRBJ1-5	TRBV12-3/TRBV12-4	16	TRBD1	TGTGCCAGCAGTGCCGACTACAGGGGTAGCAATCAGCCCCAGCATTTT	CASSADYRGSNQPQHF
-	TRBJ2-2	TRBV9	19	TRBD1	TGTGCCAGCAGCGTAGGTGAAGATGCCGGGACAGGGAATCGCGGGGAGCTGTTTTTT	CASSVGEDAGTGNRGELFF
-	TRBJ2-5	TRBV5-1	13	TRBD1	TGCGCCAGCTCAGGACAGGGCCAAGAGACCCAGTACTTC	CASSGQGQETQYF
few	TRBJ2-3	TRBV4-3	18	-	TGCGCCAGCAGCCAAGACTTCCGACGAGCGGCGGTCACAGATACGCAGTATTTT	CASSQDFRRAAVTDTQYF
few	TRBJ2-2	TRBV5-4	16	TRBD2	TGTGCCAGCAGCGCAACTAGCGGGGGAAGAACCGGGGAGCTGTTTTTT	CASSATSGGRTGELFF
few	TRBJ1-1	TRBV20-1	11	TRBD1	TGCAGTGCCCCGACAGGGCTAGGAGCTTTCTTT	CSAPTGLGAFF
few	TRBJ1-1	TRBV7-2	14	-	TGTGCCAGCAGCTCCGGCTTCAGAAGCACTGAAGCTTTCTTT	CASSSGFRSTEAFF
many	TRBJ2-5	TRBV20-1	14	TRBD1	TGCAGTGCTGTCCCCGGGACAGGACAAGAGACCCAGTACTTC	CSAVPGTGQETQYF
-	TRBJ1-2	TRBV5-1	15	TRBD1	TGCGCCAGCAGCTTTAGGACAGGAGATAACTATGGCTACACCTTC	CASSFRTGDNYGYTF
many	TRBJ2-2	TRBV12-3/TRBV12-4	14	TRBD1	TGTGCCAGCAGTTTAGGACAGGGAGCCGGGGAGCTGTTTTTT	CASSLGQGAGELFF
-	TRBJ2-1	TRBV20-1	14	TRBD1	TGCAGTGCTGGGGGACAGGGTTCCTACAATGAGCAGTTCTTC	CSAGGQGSYNEQFF
-	TRBJ2-7	TRBV12-3/TRBV12-4	15	-	TGTGCCAGCACCCGTGGGGAACTCCGACTCTACGAGCAGTACTTC	CASTRGELRLYEQYF
-	TRBJ1-4	TRBV6-6	17	TRBD1	TGTGCCAGCAGCCCCACCGCCGGGGGACAGCCTAATGAAAAACTGTTTTTT	CASSPTAGGQPNEKLFF
-	TRBJ1-5	TRBV7-2	16	-	TGTGCCAGCAGCTTAGCGGGGCGATATAGCAATCAGCCCCAGCATTTT	CASSLAGRYSNQPQHF
few	TRBJ2-1	TRBV6-6	11	-	TGTGCCAGCAGTACTGGACAGGAGCAGTTCTTC	CASSTGQEQFF
few	TRBJ1-1	TRBV5-6	15	-	TGTGCCAGCAGCTTGTTCAGAGACATGAACACTGAAGCTTTCTTT	CASSLFRDMNTEAFF
few	TRBJ2-1	TRBV20-1	13	TRBD2	TGCAGTGTACGGCGCGGGGGGGCCGGGGAGCAGTTCTTC	CSVRRGGAGEQFF
many	TRBJ1-3	TRBV7-9	15	-	TGTGCCAGCAGCTTAAGGGGGATCCCTGGAAACACCATATATTTT	CASSLRGIPGNTIYF
many	TRBJ2-7	TRBV5-1	15	-	TGCGCCAGCAGCTTGGCCCTCGGACAGCTTGACGAGCAGTACTTC	CASSLALGQLDEQYF
few	TRBJ2-5	TRBV5-5	14	-	TGTGCCAGCAGCCCGGGGGACATGTGGGAGACCCAGTACTTC	CASSPGDMWETQYF
few	TRBJ2-3	TRBV4-3	15	-	TGCGCCAGCAGCCAAGAGTGGACTTGGGGCGATACGCAGTATTTT	CASSQEWTWGDTQYF
few	TRBJ2-1	TRBV20-1	18	TRBD2	TGCAGTGCTAGAGATGGCGCCCCACCCGGGGGGACGCTAGCGGAGCAGTTCTTC	CSARDGAPPGGTLAEQFF
many	TRBJ2-7	TRBV7-9	16	TRBD2	TGTGCCAGCAGCTTAGGCGGGACTAGCGGTTCCTACGAGCAGTACTTC	CASSLGGTSGSYEQYF
few	TRBJ2-3	TRBV20-1	15	TRBD2	TGCAGTGCTAGAAAGCTAGCGGGGGGTACAGATACGCAGTATTTT	CSARKLAGGTDTQYF
-	TRBJ1-2	TRBV5-4	17	TRBD1	TGTGCCAGCAGACCCCCCGGGACAGGGAGATTTACCTATGGCTACACCTTC	CASRPPGTGRFTYGYTF
-	TRBJ2-2	TRBV6-5	13	-	TGTGCCAGCAGTTTGAGCCGGACCGGGGAGCTGTTTTTT	CASSLSRTGELFF
-	TRBJ1-2	TRBV18	14	TRBD1	TGTGCCAGCTCACCAGGGCAGGGGGCTCATGGCTACACCTTC	CASSPGQGAHGYTF
many	TRBJ1-5	TRBV20-1	13	-	TGCAGTGCCACCCGGGACAGCAATCAGCCCCAGCATTTT	CSATRDSNQPQHF
few	TRBJ1-1	TRBV5-4	12	-	TGTGCCAGCAGCAAACAGGGCCCTGAAGCTTTCTTT	CASSKQGPEAFF
many	TRBJ2-3	TRBV6-5	16	TRBD2	TGTGCCAGCAGTTACTCGCCGCGGGGGGGCAGGGATACGCAGTATTTT	CASSYSPRGGRDTQYF
-	TRBJ2-3	TRBV20-1	15	-	TGCAGTGCTAGACCCCCGGGTATACAGACAGATACGCAGTATTTT	CSARPPGIQTDTQYF
few	TRBJ2-3	TRBV20-1	12	-	TGCAGTGCTCAGGACGACACAGATACGCAGTATTTT	CSAQDDTDTQYF
many	TRBJ1-1	TRBV12-3/TRBV12-4	15	-	TGTGCCAGCACCCTTTCGGGGGCCTTGAACACTGAAGCTTTCTTT	CASTLSGALNTEAFF
-	TRBJ1-1	TRBV28	13	-	TGTGCCAGCAGTTCGGGGGGTACGACTGAAGCTTTCTTT	CASSSGGTTEAFF
-	TRBJ1-2	TRBV4-3	13	-	TGCGCCAGCAGCCAAGAACCGGCCGGGGGCTACACCTTC	CASSQEPAGGYTF
few	TRBJ2-3	TRBV18	17	TRBD2	TGTGCCAGCTCACCACCCCTAGCGGGGGGGAGCACAGATACGCAGTATTTT	CASSPPLAGGSTDTQYF
few	TRBJ2-3	TRBV12-3/TRBV12-4	13	-	TGTGCCAGCAGTTTAGGGGCTCGGGATACGCAGTATTTT	CASSLGARDTQYF
few	TRBJ2-7	TRBV12-3/TRBV12-4	14	-	TGTGCCAGCAACCTAAGCGGCCGGTCCTACGAGCAGTACTTC	CASNLSGRSYEQYF
few	TRBJ2-1	TRBV6-2/TRBV6-3	13	-	TGTGCCACCGAATCCGGGACAAGCAATGAGCAGTTCTTC	CATESGTSNEQFF
many	TRBJ2-5	TRBV7-2	15	TRBD2	TGTGCCACTCTCATTAGCGGGGGGGTTCAAGAGACCCAGTACTTC	CATLISGGVQETQYF
-	TRBJ2-5	TRBV5-1	13	-	TGCGCCAGCTTTAGACAGGCAAAGAGGACCCAGTACTTC	CASFRQAKRTQYF
many	TRBJ2-1	TRBV6-2/TRBV6-3	13	-	TGTGCCACAGCTAGCGACACCTACAATGAGCAGTTCTTC	CATASDTYNEQFF
many	TRBJ2-1	TRBV3-1	15	TRBD2	TGTGCCAGCAGCCCGGCTAGCGGGGGGTACAATGAGCAGTTCTTC	CASSPASGGYNEQFF
-	TRBJ1-2	TRBV6-1	14	-	TGTGCCAGCAGTGAAATGGGCCCTACGGGGGGCTACACCTTC	CASSEMGPTGGYTF
few	TRBJ2-3	TRBV7-2	17	TRBD2	TGTGCCAGCAGCTTAGCGCCTACTAGCGGGGGCACAGATACGCAGTATTTT	CASSLAPTSGGTDTQYF
few	TRBJ2-5	TRBV20-1	15	TRBD2	TGCAGTGCTATCTCGGGACTAGCGGGGCAAGAGACCCAGTACTTC	CSAISGLAGQETQYF